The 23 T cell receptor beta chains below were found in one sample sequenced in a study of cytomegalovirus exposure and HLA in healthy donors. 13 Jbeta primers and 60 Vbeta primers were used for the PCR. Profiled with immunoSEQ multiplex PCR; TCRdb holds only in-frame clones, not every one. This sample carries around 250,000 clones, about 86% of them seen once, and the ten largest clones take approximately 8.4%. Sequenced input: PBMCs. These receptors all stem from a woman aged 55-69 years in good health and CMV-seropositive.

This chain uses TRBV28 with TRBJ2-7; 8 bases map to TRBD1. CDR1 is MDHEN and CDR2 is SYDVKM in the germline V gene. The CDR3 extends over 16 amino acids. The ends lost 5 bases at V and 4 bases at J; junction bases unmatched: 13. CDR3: CASSLGLDRVTYEQYF. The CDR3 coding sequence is TGTGCCAGCAGTCTAGGTTTGGACAGGGTCACGTACGAGCAGTACTTC.

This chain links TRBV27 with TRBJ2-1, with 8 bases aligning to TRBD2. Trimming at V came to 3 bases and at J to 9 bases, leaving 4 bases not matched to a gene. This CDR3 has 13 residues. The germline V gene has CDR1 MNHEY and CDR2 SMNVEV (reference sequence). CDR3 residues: CASSFSSGLEQFF. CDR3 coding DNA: TGTGCCAGCAGTTTTTCTAGCGGGCTTGAGCAGTTCTTC.

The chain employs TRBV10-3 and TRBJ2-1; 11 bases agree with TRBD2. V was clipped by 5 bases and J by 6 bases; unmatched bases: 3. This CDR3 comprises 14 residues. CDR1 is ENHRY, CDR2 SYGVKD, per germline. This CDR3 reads CAISTSGRTNEQFF. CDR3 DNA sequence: TGTGCCATCAGTACTAGCGGGAGAACCAATGAGCAGTTCTTC.

CDR3 residues: CASSMVQGESNQPQHF. The CDR3 region has the DNA TGTGCCAGCAGCATGGTACAGGGGGAAAGCAATCAGCCCCAGCATTTT. This chain connects TRBV28 to TRBJ1-5, with 8 bases fitting TRBD1. Germline V lookup: CDR1 MDHEN, CDR2 SYDVKM. There are 16 residues in the CDR3. After removal of 6 bases from V and 1 base from J, the junction contained 8 bases not matched to a gene.

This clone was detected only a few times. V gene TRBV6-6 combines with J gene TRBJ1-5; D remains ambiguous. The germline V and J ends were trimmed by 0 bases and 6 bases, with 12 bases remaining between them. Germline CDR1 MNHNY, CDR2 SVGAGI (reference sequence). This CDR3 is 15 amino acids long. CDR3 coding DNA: TGTGCCAGCAGTTACTCTAATTTGTCAGGTCAGCCCCAGCATTTT. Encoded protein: CASSYSNLSGQPQHF.

CDR3 coding DNA: TGTGCCAGCAGTTCCATGGGGGGCCAAGAGACCCAGTACTTC. Its protein is CASSSMGGQETQYF. This chain uses TRBV27 with TRBJ2-5; a possible D gene is TRBD2 (6 bases). CDR3 length: 14 amino acids. Germline-derived CDR1 and CDR2 are MNHEY and SMNVEV (reference sequence). V lost 4 bases and J 1 base, leaving 10 bases between the germline ends.

CDR3 DNA sequence: TGCGCCAGCAGCTTGGCGGGGGACTCACTCCGCTACGAGCAGTACTTC. This encodes CASSLAGDSLRYEQYF. The chain couples TRBV5-1 to TRBJ2-7, with a possible D match to TRBD2 (6 bases). The V and J ends lost 0 bases and 3 bases respectively, with 16 bases between them. CDR1 and CDR2 (germline): SGHRS, YFSETQ. CDR3 length equals 16 residues.

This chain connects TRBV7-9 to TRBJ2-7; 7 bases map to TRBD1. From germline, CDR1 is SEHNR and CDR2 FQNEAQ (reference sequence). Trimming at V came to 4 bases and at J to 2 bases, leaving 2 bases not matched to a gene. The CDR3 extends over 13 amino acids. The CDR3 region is CASSYQGAYEQYF. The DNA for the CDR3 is TGTGCCAGCAGCTACCAGGGGGCCTACGAGCAGTACTTC.

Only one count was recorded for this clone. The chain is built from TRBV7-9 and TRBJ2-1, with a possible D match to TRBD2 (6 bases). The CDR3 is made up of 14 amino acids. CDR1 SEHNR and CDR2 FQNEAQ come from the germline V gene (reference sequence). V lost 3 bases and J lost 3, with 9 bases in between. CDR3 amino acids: CASSFSGHYNEQFF. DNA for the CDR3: TGTGCCAGCAGCTTTAGCGGACACTACAATGAGCAGTTCTTC.

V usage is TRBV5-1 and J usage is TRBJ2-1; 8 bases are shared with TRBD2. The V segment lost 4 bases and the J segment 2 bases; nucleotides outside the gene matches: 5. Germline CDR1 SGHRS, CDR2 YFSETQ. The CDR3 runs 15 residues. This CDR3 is CASSRSGATYNEQFF. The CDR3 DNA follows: TGCGCCAGCAGCCGTAGCGGGGCCACCTACAATGAGCAGTTCTTC.

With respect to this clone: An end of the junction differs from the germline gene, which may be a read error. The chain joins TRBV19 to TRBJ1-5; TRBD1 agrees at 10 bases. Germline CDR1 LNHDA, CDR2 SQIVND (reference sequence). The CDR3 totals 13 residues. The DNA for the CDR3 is TGTGCCTGTAGACAGGGGGCGGCTCAGCCCCAGCATTTT. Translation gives CACRQGAAQPQHF.

CDR3 residues: CASSPRDSHYGYTF. For the CDR3, the DNA is TGTGCCAGCTCACCACGGGACAGCCACTATGGCTACACCTTC. The V and J genes are TRBV18 and TRBJ1-2, with 7 positions matching TRBD1. J lost 3 bases, V lost 1 base, and 2 bases had no gene match. The CDR3 is 14 amino acids. Germline V gene data show CDR1 as KGHSH and CDR2 as LQKENI.

The CDR3 is CSGRDSLNTEAFF. For the CDR3, the DNA is TGCAGCGGACGGGACAGCTTGAACACTGAAGCTTTCTTT. The chain joins TRBV29-1 to TRBJ1-1, with 7 bases matching TRBD1. V trimming: 7 bases; J trimming: 0 bases; junction bases outside the gene matches: 5. This CDR3 spans 13 amino acids. Germline V gene data show CDR1 as SQVTM and CDR2 as ANQGSEA.

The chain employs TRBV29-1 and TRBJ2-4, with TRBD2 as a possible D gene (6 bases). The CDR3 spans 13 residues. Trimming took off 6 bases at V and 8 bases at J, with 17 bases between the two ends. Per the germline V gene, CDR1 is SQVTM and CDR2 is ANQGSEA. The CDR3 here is CSVEGRTSDIQYF. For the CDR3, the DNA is TGCAGCGTCGAGGGGAGGACTTCGGACATTCAGTACTTC.

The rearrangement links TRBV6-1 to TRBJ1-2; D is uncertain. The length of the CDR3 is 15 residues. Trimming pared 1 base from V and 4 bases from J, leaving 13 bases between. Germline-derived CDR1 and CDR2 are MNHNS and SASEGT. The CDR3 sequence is CASSEVVRDSYGYTF. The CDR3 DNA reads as TGTGCCAGCAGTGAAGTGGTTCGCGATTCCTATGGCTACACCTTC.

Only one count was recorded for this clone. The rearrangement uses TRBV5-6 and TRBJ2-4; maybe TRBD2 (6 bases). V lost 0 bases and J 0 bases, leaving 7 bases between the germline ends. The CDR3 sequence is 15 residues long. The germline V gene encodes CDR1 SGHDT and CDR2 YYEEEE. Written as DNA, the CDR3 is TGTGCCAGCAGCTTGGCGGGACTAGCCAAAAACATTCAGTACTTC. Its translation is CASSLAGLAKNIQYF.

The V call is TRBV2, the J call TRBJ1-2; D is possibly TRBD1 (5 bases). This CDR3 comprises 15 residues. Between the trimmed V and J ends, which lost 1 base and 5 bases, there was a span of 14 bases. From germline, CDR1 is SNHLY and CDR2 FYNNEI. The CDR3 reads CASSEGQGTAYGYTF. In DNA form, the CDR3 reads TGTGCCAGCAGTGAAGGGCAGGGAACTGCATATGGCTACACCTTC.

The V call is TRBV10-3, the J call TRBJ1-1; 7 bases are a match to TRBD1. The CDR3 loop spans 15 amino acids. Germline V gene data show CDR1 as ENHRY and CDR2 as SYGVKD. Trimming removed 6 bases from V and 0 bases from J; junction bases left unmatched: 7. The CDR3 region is CAIRDSTGLNTEAFF. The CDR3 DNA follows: TGTGCCATCAGAGACTCGACAGGGTTGAACACTGAAGCTTTCTTT.

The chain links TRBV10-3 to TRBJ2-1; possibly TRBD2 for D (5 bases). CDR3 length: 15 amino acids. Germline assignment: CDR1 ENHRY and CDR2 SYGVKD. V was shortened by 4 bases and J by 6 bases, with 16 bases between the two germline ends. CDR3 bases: TGTGCCATCAGTGCGGGATCAACAGCGACCAATGAGCAGTTCTTC. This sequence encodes CAISAGSTATNEQFF.

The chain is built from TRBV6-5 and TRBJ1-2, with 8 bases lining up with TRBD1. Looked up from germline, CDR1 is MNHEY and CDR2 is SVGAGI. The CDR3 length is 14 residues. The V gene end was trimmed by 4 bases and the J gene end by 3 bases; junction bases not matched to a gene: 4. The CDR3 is CASSSGQVYYGYTF. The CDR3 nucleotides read TGTGCCAGCAGTTCGGGACAGGTCTACTATGGCTACACCTTC.

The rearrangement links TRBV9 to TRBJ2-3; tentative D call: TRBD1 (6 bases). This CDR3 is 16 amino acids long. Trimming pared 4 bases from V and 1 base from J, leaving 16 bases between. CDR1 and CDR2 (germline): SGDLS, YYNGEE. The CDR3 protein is CASSPRQGRGTDTQYF. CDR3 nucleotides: TGTGCCAGCAGCCCCCGCCAGGGGCGTGGCACAGATACGCAGTATTTT.

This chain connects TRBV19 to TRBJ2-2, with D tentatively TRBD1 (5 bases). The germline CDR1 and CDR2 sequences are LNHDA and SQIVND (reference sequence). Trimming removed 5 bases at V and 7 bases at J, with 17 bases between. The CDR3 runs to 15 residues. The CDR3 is CASSSWQGSIGELFF. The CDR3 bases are TGTGCCAGTAGTTCATGGCAGGGTTCCATCGGGGAGCTGTTTTTT.

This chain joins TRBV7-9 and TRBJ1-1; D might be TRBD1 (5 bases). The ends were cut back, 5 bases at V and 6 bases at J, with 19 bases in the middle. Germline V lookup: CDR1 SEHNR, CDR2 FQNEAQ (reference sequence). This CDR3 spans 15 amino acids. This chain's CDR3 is CASSRDRVQTAEAFF. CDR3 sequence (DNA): TGTGCCAGCAGCCGCGACAGAGTTCAGACGGCTGAAGCTTTCTTT.